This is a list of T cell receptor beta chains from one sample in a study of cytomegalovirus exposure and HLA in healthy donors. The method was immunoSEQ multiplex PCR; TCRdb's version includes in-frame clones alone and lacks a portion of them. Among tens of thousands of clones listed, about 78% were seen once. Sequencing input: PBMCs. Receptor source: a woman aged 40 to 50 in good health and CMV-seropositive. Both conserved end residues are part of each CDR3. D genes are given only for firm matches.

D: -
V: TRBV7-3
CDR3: CASSSLTEDNVLTF

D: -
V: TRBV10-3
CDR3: CAISGGRVGNSPLHF

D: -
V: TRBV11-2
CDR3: CASSLGALGDTQYF

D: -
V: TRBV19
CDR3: CASNQRGRLEMGLDQPQHF

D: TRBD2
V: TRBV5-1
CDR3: CASRKFEGGSGGFSYNEQFF

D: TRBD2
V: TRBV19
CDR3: CASNPLAGGHNEQFF

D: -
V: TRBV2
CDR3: CASNERGGQETQYF

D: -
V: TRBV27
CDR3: CASSFLDRSYNEQFF

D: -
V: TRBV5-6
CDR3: CASSFFEQGGTSPLHF

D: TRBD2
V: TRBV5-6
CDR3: CASSIGLDLYEQYF

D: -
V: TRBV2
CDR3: CASSNRGLDTEAFF

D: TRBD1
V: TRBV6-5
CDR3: CASSYSRGGKGYTF

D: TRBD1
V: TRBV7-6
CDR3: CASSNRGQDTQYF

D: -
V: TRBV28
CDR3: CASSLYGQPQHF

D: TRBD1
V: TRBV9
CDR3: CASSFTGQGSGNTIYF

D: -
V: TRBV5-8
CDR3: CASSFGDSGNTIYF

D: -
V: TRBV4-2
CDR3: CASSQDRGSNEKLFF

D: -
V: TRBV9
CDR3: CASSADSNSNQPQHF

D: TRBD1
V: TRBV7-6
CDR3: CASSPQGKTEAFF

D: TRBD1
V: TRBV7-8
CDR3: CASSRTGVDTEAFF

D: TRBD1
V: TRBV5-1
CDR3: CASSLGQGLPNEQYF

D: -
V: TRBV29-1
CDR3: CSVEGGSLPYNEQFF

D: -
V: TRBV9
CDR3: CASGEGWRDRLVNEQFF

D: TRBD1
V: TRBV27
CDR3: CATKGQGPFSNQPQHF

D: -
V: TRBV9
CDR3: CASSRPQDTIYF

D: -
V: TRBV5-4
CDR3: CASSTTGAQETQYF

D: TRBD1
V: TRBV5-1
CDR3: CASSFTGGIQDTQYF

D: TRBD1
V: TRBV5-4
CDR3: CASSPNSRQGTNEKLFF

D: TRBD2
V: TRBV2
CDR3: CASSDMASGGPYYNEQFF

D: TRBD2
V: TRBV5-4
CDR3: CASSLAGRGVTDTQYF

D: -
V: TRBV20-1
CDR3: CSPAGGTEAFF

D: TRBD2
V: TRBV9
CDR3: CASSALAGGEYEQYF

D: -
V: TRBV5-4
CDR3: CASSFENGAYEQYF

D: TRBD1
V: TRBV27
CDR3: CASSFRDRGFNEQFF

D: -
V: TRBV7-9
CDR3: CASSLEGSAREKLFF

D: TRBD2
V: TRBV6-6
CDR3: CASTQGTNHRTDTQYF

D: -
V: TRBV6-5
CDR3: CASSYRLDSLYGYTF